The present entry profiles one T cell receptor (beta chain) with its context. Its antigen specificity is not known. There are no base qualities to consult, and no much larger clone falls within one base. Each donor gave one peripheral blood draw, about 100 mL on average, collected into heparinised tubes. Using a panel that included CD45RO, CCR7, CD25, CD127, CD95 and CD27, naive, central memory, regulatory and stem cell-like memory CD4+ T cells were sorted on a BD FACSAria II. Purity was above 98% for every sorted population. PBMCs were isolated immediately by Lymphoprep density gradient centrifugation and stained directly without culture. So that batch effects would be minimized, each experiment stained and sorted samples in pairs, pairing one healthy donor with one patient. The data were taken from a study of beta chain features in type 1 diabetes (dated by TCRdb to the late 2010s). Looking at the study overall: Patients and healthy donors did not differ in mean age, gender distribution, total cell number or subset yield. A total of roughly 99 million sorted cells were examined across all samples, and the number of cells per subset was strongly correlated with RNA yield. In the study, recently diagnosed type 1 diabetes patients and matched healthy donors were compared on the TCRB repertoires of their sorted circulating CD4+ T cell subsets. Whereas all 30 or so donors provided naive and central memory subsets, regulatory and stem cell-like memory subsets were isolated from just 8 patients and about 8 healthy donors. General study outcomes and caveats: PCR might favor shorter templates, but patient and control samples were amplified and corrected together, so any skew would affect both groups equally. Naive, central memory and regulatory TCRB repertoires appeared to be more alike among patients than among healthy donors. Sequencing cDNA rather than genomic DNA could over-represent highly expressing activated cells, although activation and CD3 levels did not differ between groups. At VDJ recombination sites, type 1 diabetes patients had fewer insertions and more deleted nucleotides, which implies abnormalities in thymic rearrangement. In all four CD4+ subsets, TCRB CDR3 length was moderately but significantly shorter in type 1 diabetes patients. Only small numbers of individuals were included in the HLA sub-analyses, which left unresolved whether HLA type had any influence on TCRB rearrangement.

Sequences DFQATT (CDR1) and SNEGSKA (CDR2) are obtained from the germline V gene (reference sequence). The CDR3 contains 10 residues, cysteine and phenylalanine counted. Left in the record is the CDR3 DNA by itself, 30 bases read in frame from the first base. The V and J ends are trimmed by 5 bases and 7 bases, leaving 8 bases between them. The entire amount of isolated RNA was reverse transcribed using the High Capacity cDNA Reverse Transcription Kit, so the sequenced TCRB transcripts were expressed ones. Deep immunoSEQ sequencing was performed on naive, central memory and regulatory T cell samples, with an average of around 3.4 million total reads per sample. Sorted cells were lysed in RLT buffer and RNA was extracted with DNase-treated RNeasy Micro or Mini kits, depending on cell number. To prevent cross-contamination, every cell subset was processed on its own, while patient and healthy donor samples were processed together. The immunoSEQ multiplex PCR was used to amplify TCRB sequences from cDNA, yielding 87-bp fragments that span the CDR3 region. Sequencing of the amplicons was done on the Illumina HiSeq platform. The paper's processing steps were these. PCR bias was corrected computationally using synthetic template baselines, and reads within Hamming distance 2 were collapsed, with unmergeable singletons discarded. Reads were aligned against IMGT so that V, D and J genes, CDR3 length and insertions or deletions at six rearrangement sites could be assigned. Within each subset, clonotype counts were normalized to the number of sorted cells before true diversity and Gini coefficients were calculated with the tcR R package. Repertoire sharing was quantified using the overlap coefficient calculated on TCRB nucleotide sequences. TCRdb provides this immuneACCESS table in a form limited to in-frame rearrangements. Some clones are lacking; in checked studies, under half of them reflect an unresolved V gene, and why the rest are absent is not known. D and trimming were read from the DNA, whereas the V and J calls and clone size are those reported in that table. Recorded for this sample are 250,000 or so clones; around 26% of them occurred a single time. Approximately 4% of the sample goes to the ten largest clones.

The rearrangement combines TRBV20-1 with TRBJ2-5, with a weak D call of TRBD1 (6 bases match). The clonotype was recovered from a man younger than 40 in good health. The sequenced sample was central memory CD4+ T cells from blood. The nucleotide sequence is given as TGCAGTGCTGCCAGGGGGACCCAGTACTTC. Translated, this gives CSAARGTQYF.